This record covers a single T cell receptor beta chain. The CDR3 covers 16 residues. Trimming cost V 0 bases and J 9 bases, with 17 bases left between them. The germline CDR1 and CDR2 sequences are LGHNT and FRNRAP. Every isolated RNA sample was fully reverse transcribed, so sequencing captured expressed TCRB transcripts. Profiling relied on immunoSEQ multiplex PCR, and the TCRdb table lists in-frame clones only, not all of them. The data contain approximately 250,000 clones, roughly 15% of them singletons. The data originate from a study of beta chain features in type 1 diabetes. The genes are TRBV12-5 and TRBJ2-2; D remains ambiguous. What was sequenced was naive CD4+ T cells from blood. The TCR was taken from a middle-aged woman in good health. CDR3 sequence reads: CASGLVLGAEVRELFF. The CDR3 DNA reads TGTGCTAGTGGTTTGGTACTTGGTGCTGAGGTCCGGGAGCTGTTTTTT.